The entry that follows covers one T cell receptor beta chain sequence. This sample stems from a study of blood T cell repertoires in COVID-19. The germline CDR1 and CDR2 sequences are WNHNN and SYGVQD (reference sequence). This CDR3 is built from 12 residues. V dropped 6 bases and J dropped 5 bases, with 11 bases sitting between them. The data were produced by immunoSEQ multiplex PCR, yet TCRdb's version contains in-frame clones alone and is incomplete. This table holds approximately 150,000 clones, less than 85% found once. The sequence derives from a man aged 60 to 75 who had recovered from COVID-19. V gene TRBV10-1 combines with J gene TRBJ2-7; possible D gene TRBD1, 5 bases. Material for sequencing was PBMCs or T cells enriched from blood (not recorded which). The CDR3 DNA is TGCGCCAGCAGATCAGGGTCGCACGAGCAGTACTTC. This translates into CASRSGSHEQYF.